Following are 22 T cell receptor beta chains from one sample sequenced in a study of T cells after yellow fever vaccination. In TCRdb, the 5' RACE reads were re-called with MiXCR into one record per CDR3 protein. The sample records 250,000 to 300,000 distinct CDR3 sequences, 10% to 15% being singletons. This material consisted of CD4+ T cells sorted from PBMCs, taken 45 days after the yellow fever booster vaccination. Receptor source: a man under 40 who received the YFV17D yellow fever vaccine.

The gene calls are TRBV20-1 and TRBJ2-5; the D call may be TRBD1 or TRBD2 (5 bases each). Trimming left V 0 bases short and J 9 bases short, with 20 bases between. Germline CDR1 reads DFQATT; CDR2 reads SNEGSKA (reference sequence). This CDR3 has 15 residues. DNA of the CDR3: TGCAGTGCTAGAGATCCCGTCGGGGACCTCTGGGCCCAGTACTTC. Translation: CSARDPVGDLWAQYF.

Only a few counts were recorded for this clonotype. The chain is built from TRBV6-6 and TRBJ1-2; D may be TRBD1 (5 bases). V dropped 4 bases and J dropped 6 bases, with 12 bases sitting between them. In germline, CDR1 is MNHNY, CDR2 SVGAGI (reference sequence). This CDR3 contains 13 residues. The CDR3: CASSSGTTHGYTF. CDR3 DNA: TGTGCCAGCAGTTCCGGGACGACCCATGGCTACACCTTC.

This clonotype appeared a few times. The chain recombines TRBV4-3 with TRBJ2-1; D may be TRBD2 (5 bases). The CDR3 spans 15 residues. Germline values: CDR1 LGHNA, CDR2 YSLEER. Trimming removed 2 bases at V and 4 bases at J, with 12 bases between. The CDR3 here is CASSQSGSHYNEQFF. The DNA for the CDR3 is TGCGCCAGCAGCCAAAGTGGGAGCCATTACAATGAGCAGTTCTTC.

This clonotype was seen repeatedly, ten times or more. The chain recombines TRBV12-3 or TRBV12-4 with TRBJ2-1, with 12 bases fitting TRBD2. The CDR3 runs to 14 residues. The junction had 5 bases not matched to a gene; V was cut back by 4 bases and J by 10 bases. Here the CDR3 DNA reads TGTGCCAGCAGTTCGCGACTAGCGGGAGCCGAGCAGTTCTTC. Translated, it gives CASSSRLAGAEQFF.

This clonotype was counted only a few times. The chain is built from TRBV27 and TRBJ2-7, with 13 nucleotides matching TRBD2. V lost 5 bases, J lost 3 bases, and 4 bases stayed unmatched. Germline V gene sequence: CDR1 MNHEY, CDR2 SMNVEV (reference sequence). The CDR3 consists of 15 residues. CDR3 DNA sequence: TGTGCCAGCAGTCTAACTAGCGGGAGGGGCTACGAGCAGTACTTC. Its translation is CASSLTSGRGYEQYF.

In this sample, this clonotype turned up a few times. V is TRBV12-3 or TRBV12-4 and J is TRBJ2-3; TRBD2 matches at 11 bases. The junction had 7 bases not matched to a gene; V was cut back by 6 bases and J by 5 bases. The CDR3 has 15 residues. The CDR3 spells CASRSLAGAGDTQYF. CDR3 nucleotides: TGTGCCAGCAGATCACTAGCGGGAGCCGGAGATACGCAGTATTTT.

The rearrangement uses TRBV12-3 or TRBV12-4 and TRBJ2-1; D call uncertain. The CDR3 has 12 residues. Trimming stripped 2 bases from V and 6 bases from J, with 5 bases between. Written as DNA, the CDR3 is TGTGCCAGCAGTTTATCACCCAATGAGCAGTTCTTC. It is translated as CASSLSPNEQFF.

This clonotype showed up just a few times. This rearrangement joins TRBV20-1 to TRBJ1-1; a weak D match, TRBD1 (5 bases). CDR1 DFQATT and CDR2 SNEGSKA come from the germline V gene (reference sequence). The CDR3 is made up of 12 amino acids. V shed 5 bases and J shed 8 bases, with 15 bases lying between them. The CDR3 DNA reads as TGCAGTGCTCATGACGGGACGGAGGAAGCTTTCTTT. Its protein is CSAHDGTEEAFF.

This clonotype was counted ten times or more. The chain combines TRBV21-1 with TRBJ2-1; the D call of TRBD2 is as the table states it, not checked on the DNA. TRBV21-1 corresponds to a pseudogene. This CDR3 region has 18 residues. CDR3 bases: TGTGCCAGCAGCACCGGAGGGACTAGCGGCTCTTACTACAATGAGCAGTTCTTC. It yields the protein CASSTGGTSGSYYNEQFF.

CDR3 amino acids: CASTLRSGASGEQYF. Written as DNA, the CDR3 is TGTGCCAGCACCCTTCGATCGGGTGCCAGCGGTGAGCAGTACTTC. This chain uses TRBV7-2 with TRBJ2-7, with D tentatively TRBD2 (5 bases). CDR3 length: 15 residues. Deletions cut 7 bases from V and 7 bases from J, with 23 bases between. Looked up from germline, CDR1 is SGHTA and CDR2 is FQGNSA.

The V and J genes are TRBV9 and TRBJ2-5; D perhaps matches TRBD1 (6 bases). The CDR3 contains 17 residues. Deletions cut 0 bases from V and 3 bases from J, with 18 bases between. Germline assignment: CDR1 SGDLS and CDR2 YYNGEE. The CDR3 bases are TGTGCCAGCAGCGTAGCCCCCTCGGGGCAGGGGAAAGAGACCCAGTACTTC. Protein: CASSVAPSGQGKETQYF.

The chain links TRBV10-3 to TRBJ1-3; D is ambiguous. This CDR3 is built from 17 residues. V was clipped by 0 bases and J by 0 bases, with 12 bases between them. CDR1 ENHRY and CDR2 SYGVKD come from the germline V gene. The CDR3 DNA follows: TGTGCCATCAGTGAGTCGGCACAGTCCCACTCTGGAAACACCATATATTTT. It is translated as CAISESAQSHSGNTIYF.

This clonotype was seen only a few times. CDR3 loop: CASSVGGGTEAFF. For the CDR3, the DNA is TGTGCCAGCAGTGTTGGGGGGGGGACTGAAGCTTTCTTT. The rearrangement links TRBV2 to TRBJ1-1; a possible D gene is TRBD1 (5 bases). The CDR3 runs to 13 residues. Germline V gene data show CDR1 as SNHLY and CDR2 as FYNNEI. Trimming shortened V by 4 bases and J by 5 bases, and 11 bases separated the two germline ends.

This rearrangement joins TRBV11-2 to TRBJ1-1; possibly TRBD1 for D (6 bases). The CDR3 runs to 15 residues. Trimming left V 0 bases short and J 7 bases short, with 15 bases between. Germline V lookup: CDR1 SGHAT, CDR2 FQNNGV. CDR3 in amino acids: CASSLEGARFNEAFF. The CDR3 nucleotides read TGTGCCAGCAGCTTAGAGGGGGCTAGGTTTAATGAAGCTTTCTTT.

This clonotype was found a few times. The rearrangement links TRBV24-1 to TRBJ2-2; 10 bases map to TRBD2. V was pared by 6 bases and J by 8 bases, with 8 bases of the junction left unmatched. The length of the CDR3 is 15 residues. Germline V gives CDR1 KGHDR, CDR2 SFDVKD. The CDR3: CATSNSGRAAGELFF. The CDR3 DNA reads as TGTGCCACCAGTAACAGCGGGAGGGCCGCAGGGGAGCTGTTTTTT.

The chain couples TRBV12-3 or TRBV12-4 to TRBJ2-5, with D unclear. V gave up 5 bases and J gave up 5 bases, with 6 bases separating them. This CDR3 has 11 residues. CDR3 in amino acids: CASSQLETQYF. The CDR3 nucleotides read TGTGCCAGCAGTCAACTCGAGACCCAGTACTTC.

At least ten counts were recorded for this clonotype. DNA of the CDR3: TGTGCCAGCAGCGAAACGACAGGGGGGATTGCCGGGGAGCTGTTTTTT. Amino acid sequence: CASSETTGGIAGELFF. V gene TRBV7-8 combines with J gene TRBJ2-2; 9 positions match TRBD1. Germline trimming cut 5 bases from V and 6 bases from J; bases unmatched to any gene: 10. CDR3 size: 16 residues. CDR1 is SGHVS and CDR2 is FQNEAQ in the germline V gene. Complete variable domain (other parts from reference TRBV7-8 and TRBJ2-2): GAGVSQSPRYKVAKRGQDVALRCDPISGHVSLFWYQQALGQGPEFLTYFQNEAQLDKSGLPSDRFFAERPEGSVSTLKIQRTQQEDSAVYLCASSETTGGIAGELFFGEGSRLTVL.

CDR3 protein: CATSRDLPGREQYF. For the CDR3, the DNA is TGTGCCACCAGCAGAGATCTTCCGGGACGGGAGCAGTACTTC. The V call is TRBV15, the J call TRBJ2-7; D might be TRBD1 or TRBD2, each matching 5 bases. The germline gives CDR1 LNHNV, CDR2 YYDKDF (reference sequence). CDR3 size: 14 residues. The V end was cut by 0 bases, the J end by 7 bases, with 13 bases between. Using reference TRBV15 and TRBJ2-7 for the parts outside the CDR3, the full variable domain is DAMVIQNPRYQVTQFGKPVTLSCSQTLNHNVMYWYQQKSSQAPKLLFHYYDKDFNNEADTPDNFQSRRPNTSFCFLDIRSPGLGDTAMYLCATSRDLPGREQYFGPGTRLTVT.

This clonotype was observed a few times. The CDR3 region is CSVDSGRALNEQFF. The CDR3 DNA reads TGCAGCGTTGACAGCGGGAGGGCCCTGAATGAGCAGTTCTTC. This sequence joins TRBV29-1 and TRBJ2-1, with 10 positions matching TRBD2. Germline V gene lookup returns CDR1 SQVTM and CDR2 ANQGSEA. The CDR3 has 14 residues. V lost 3 bases to trimming and J lost 7 bases; unmatched junction nucleotides: 6.

The chain uses TRBV10-3 and TRBJ2-2; the D is unclear. Germline loops: CDR1 ENHRY, CDR2 SYGVKD. The V end was cut by 6 bases, the J end by 6 bases, with 5 bases between. CDR3 size: 11 residues. The CDR3 loop is CAIRRAGELFF. The CDR3 DNA is TGTGCCATCAGAAGGGCCGGGGAGCTGTTTTTT.

This clonotype was detected a few times. This chain links TRBV5-1 with TRBJ2-5; D is possibly TRBD2 (5 bases). The CDR3 loop spans 15 amino acids. CDR1 is SGHRS and CDR2 is YFSETQ in the germline V gene. Trimming removed 8 bases at V and 1 base at J, with 18 bases between. CDR3 nucleotide sequence: TGCGCCAGTATCTACGGGGTGGACCCCCAAGAGACCCAGTACTTC. Its protein is CASIYGVDPQETQYF.

In its sample, this clonotype was seen many times. The V and J genes are TRBV20-1 and TRBJ2-5; 7 bases fit TRBD2. Losses at the gene ends were 3 bases for V and 5 bases for J; bases not matched to a gene: 9. Germline lookup yields CDR1 DFQATT and CDR2 SNEGSKA (reference sequence). The CDR3 has 14 residues. The CDR3 spells CSASGVRGGETQYF. As DNA, the CDR3 is TGCAGTGCTAGCGGGGTACGGGGAGGGGAGACCCAGTACTTC.